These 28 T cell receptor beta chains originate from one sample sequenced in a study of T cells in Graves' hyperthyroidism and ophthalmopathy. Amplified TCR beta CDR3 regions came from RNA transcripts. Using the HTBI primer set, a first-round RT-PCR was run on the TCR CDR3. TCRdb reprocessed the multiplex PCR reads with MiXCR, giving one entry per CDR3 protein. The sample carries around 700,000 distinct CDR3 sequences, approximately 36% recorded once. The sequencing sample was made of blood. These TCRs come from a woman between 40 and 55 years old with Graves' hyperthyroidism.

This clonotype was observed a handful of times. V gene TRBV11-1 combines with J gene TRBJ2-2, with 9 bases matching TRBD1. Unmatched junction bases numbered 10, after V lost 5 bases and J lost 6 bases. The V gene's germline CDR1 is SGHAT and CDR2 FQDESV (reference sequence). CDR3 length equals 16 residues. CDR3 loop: CASSHTGTGYAGELFF. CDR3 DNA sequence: TGTGCCAGCAGCCACACCGGGACAGGGTACGCCGGGGAGCTGTTTTTT.

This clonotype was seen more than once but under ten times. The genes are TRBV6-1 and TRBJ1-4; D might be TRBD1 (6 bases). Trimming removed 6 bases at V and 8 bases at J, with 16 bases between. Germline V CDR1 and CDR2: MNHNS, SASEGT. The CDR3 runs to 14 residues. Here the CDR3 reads CASSDGRGGEKLFF. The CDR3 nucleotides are TGTGCCAGCAGCGACGGGAGGGGGGGAGAAAAACTGTTTTTT.

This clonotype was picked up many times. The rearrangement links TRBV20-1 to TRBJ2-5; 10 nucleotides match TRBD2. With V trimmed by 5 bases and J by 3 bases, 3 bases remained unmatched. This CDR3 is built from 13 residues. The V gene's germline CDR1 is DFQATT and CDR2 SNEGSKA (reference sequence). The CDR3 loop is CSAPLAGKETQYF. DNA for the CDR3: TGCAGTGCTCCACTAGCGGGGAAAGAGACCCAGTACTTC.

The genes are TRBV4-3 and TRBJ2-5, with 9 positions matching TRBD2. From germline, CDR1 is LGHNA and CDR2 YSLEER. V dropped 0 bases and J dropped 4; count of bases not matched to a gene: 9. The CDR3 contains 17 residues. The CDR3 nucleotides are TGCGCCAGCAGCCAAGATTTGGGCGGGAGGGCCCGAGAGACCCAGTACTTC. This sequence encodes CASSQDLGGRARETQYF.

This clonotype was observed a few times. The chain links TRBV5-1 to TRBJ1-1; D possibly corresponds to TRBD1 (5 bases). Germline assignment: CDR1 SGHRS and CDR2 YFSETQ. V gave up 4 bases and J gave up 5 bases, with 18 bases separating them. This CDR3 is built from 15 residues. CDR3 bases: TGCGCCAGCAGCGGTAAGAGGGGCCAGTGGACTGAAGCTTTCTTT. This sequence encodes CASSGKRGQWTEAFF.

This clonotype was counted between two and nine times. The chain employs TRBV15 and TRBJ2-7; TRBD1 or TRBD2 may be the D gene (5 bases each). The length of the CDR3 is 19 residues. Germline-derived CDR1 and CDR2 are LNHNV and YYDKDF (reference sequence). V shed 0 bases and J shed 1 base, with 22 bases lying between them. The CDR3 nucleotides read TGTGCCACCAGCAGAGATAGAGGTCAAGTGGGGGATCCATCCTACGAGCAGTACTTC. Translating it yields CATSRDRGQVGDPSYEQYF.

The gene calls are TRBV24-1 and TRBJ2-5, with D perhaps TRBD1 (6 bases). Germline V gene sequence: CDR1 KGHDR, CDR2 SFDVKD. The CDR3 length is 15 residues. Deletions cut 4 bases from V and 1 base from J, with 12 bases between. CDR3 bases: TGTGCCACCAGTGACCGTCGGACAGCCCAAGAGACCCAGTACTTC. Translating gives CATSDRRTAQETQYF.

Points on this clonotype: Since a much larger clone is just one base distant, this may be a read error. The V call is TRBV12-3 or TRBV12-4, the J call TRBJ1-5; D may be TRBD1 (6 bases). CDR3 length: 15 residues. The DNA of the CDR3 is TGTGCCTGCAGTTTAGAGGACAGTAGCAATCAGCCCCAGCATTTT. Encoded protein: CACSLEDSSNQPQHF.

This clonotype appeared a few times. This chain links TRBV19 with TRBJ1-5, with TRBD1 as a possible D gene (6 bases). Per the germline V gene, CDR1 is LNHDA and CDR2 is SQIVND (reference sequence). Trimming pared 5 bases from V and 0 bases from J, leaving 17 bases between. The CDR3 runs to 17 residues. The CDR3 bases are TGTGCCAGTAGTGTCCAGAGTAGGACAGATAGCAATCAGCCCCAGCATTTT. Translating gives CASSVQSRTDSNQPQHF.

The CDR3 is CASRGLGTQETQYF. CDR3 bases: TGTGCCAGCAGAGGCCTCGGGACCCAAGAGACCCAGTACTTC. The chain employs TRBV10-3 and TRBJ2-5; D is possibly TRBD1 or TRBD2 (5 bases each). Between the trimmed V and J ends, which lost 10 bases and 1 base, there was a span of 16 bases. In germline, CDR1 is ENHRY, CDR2 SYGVKD. The CDR3 loop spans 14 amino acids.

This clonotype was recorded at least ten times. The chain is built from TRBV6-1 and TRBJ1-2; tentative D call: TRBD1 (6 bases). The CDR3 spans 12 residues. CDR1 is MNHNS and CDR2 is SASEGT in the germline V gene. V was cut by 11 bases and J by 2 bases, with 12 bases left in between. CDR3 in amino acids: CAGKDSNYGYTF. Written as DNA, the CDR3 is TGTGCCGGAAAGGACAGCAACTATGGCTACACCTTC.

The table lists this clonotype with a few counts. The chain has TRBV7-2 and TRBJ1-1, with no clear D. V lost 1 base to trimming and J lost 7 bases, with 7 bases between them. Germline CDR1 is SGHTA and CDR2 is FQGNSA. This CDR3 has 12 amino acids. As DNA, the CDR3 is TGTGCCAGCAGCTTAGTTAGGGTTGAAGCTTTCTTT. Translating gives CASSLVRVEAFF.

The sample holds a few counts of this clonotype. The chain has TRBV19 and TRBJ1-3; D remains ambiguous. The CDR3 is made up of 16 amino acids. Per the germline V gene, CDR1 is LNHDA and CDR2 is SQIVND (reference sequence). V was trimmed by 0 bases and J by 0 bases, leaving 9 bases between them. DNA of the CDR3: TGTGCCAGTAGTATAGATCGACAACTCTCTGGAAACACCATATATTTT. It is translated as CASSIDRQLSGNTIYF.

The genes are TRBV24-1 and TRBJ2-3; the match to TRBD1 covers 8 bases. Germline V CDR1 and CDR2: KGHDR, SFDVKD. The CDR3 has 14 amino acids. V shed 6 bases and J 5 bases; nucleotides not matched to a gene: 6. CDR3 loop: CATSLGQGRDTQYF. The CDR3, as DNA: TGTGCCACCAGTTTAGGACAGGGCAGAGATACGCAGTATTTT.

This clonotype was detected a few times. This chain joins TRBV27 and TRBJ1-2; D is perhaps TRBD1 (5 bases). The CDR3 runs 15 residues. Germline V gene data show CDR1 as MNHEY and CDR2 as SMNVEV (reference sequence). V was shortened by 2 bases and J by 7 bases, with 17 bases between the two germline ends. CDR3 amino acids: CASSLGRGLGVGYTF. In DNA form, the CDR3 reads TGTGCCAGCAGTTTAGGTCGGGGATTGGGGGTTGGCTACACCTTC.

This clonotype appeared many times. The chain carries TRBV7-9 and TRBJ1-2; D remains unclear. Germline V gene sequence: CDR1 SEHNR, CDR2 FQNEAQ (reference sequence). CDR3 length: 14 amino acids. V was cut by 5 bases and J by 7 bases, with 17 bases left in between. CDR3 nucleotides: TGTGCCAGCAGCCCTTTAGCGGGGTTGGGTGGCTACACCTTC. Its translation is CASSPLAGLGGYTF. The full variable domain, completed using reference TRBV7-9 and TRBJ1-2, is DTGVSQNPRHKITKRGQNVTFRCDPISEHNRLYWYRQTLGQGPEFLTYFQNEAQLEKSRLLSDRFSAERPKGSFSTLEIQRTEQGDSAMYLCASSPLAGLGGYTFGSGTRLTVV.

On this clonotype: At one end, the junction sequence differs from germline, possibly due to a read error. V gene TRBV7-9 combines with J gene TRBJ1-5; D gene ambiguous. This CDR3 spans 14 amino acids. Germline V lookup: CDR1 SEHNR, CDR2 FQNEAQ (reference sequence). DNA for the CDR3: TGTGCCAGTAGTATGGCTGTTAGCAATCAGCCCCGGCATTTT. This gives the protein CASSMAVSNQPRHF.

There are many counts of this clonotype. The CDR3 sequence is CAISPGTAETYEQYF. The CDR3 nucleotides read TGTGCCATCAGTCCCGGGACTGCGGAAACCTACGAGCAGTACTTC. The chain links TRBV10-3 to TRBJ2-7; D might be TRBD2 (6 bases). Germline V lookup: CDR1 ENHRY, CDR2 SYGVKD. The V end was cut by 5 bases, the J end by 2 bases, with 16 bases between. The CDR3 has 15 residues.

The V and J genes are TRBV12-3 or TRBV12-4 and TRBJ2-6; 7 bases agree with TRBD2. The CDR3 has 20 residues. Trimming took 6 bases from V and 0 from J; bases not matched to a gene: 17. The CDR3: CASSQDRWGDYISGANVLTF. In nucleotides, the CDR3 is TGTGCCAGCAGCCAAGACCGGTGGGGGGACTACATCTCTGGGGCCAACGTCCTGACTTTC.

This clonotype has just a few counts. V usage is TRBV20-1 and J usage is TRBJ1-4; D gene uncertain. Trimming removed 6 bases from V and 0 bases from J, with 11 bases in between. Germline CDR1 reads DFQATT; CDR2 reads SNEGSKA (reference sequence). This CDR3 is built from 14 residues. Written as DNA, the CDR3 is TGCAGTGCGCCGAGAGAGTCAACTAATGAAAAACTGTTTTTT. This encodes CSAPRESTNEKLFF.

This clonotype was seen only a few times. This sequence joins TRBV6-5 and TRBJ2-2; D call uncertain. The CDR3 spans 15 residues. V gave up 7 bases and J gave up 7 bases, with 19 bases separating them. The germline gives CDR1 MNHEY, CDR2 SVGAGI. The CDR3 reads CASTGSRTPHGELFF. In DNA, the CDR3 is TGTGCCAGCACTGGCAGTAGGACCCCGCACGGGGAGCTGTTTTTT.

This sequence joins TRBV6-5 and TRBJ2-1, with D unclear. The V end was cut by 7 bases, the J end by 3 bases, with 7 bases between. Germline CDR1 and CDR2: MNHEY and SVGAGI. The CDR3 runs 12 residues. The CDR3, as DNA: TGTGCCAGCAAGCCTAGCTACAATGAGCAGTTCTTC. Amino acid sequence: CASKPSYNEQFF.

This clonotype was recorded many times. CDR3 in amino acids: CASSPTGTYGYTF. The CDR3 DNA is TGTGCCAGTAGTCCCACAGGGACCTATGGCTACACCTTC. The chain recombines TRBV19 with TRBJ1-2, with D possibly matching TRBD1 (6 bases). V lost 5 bases and J lost 4, with 11 bases in between. CDR1 is LNHDA, CDR2 SQIVND, per germline (reference sequence). This CDR3 is 13 amino acids long. Full variable domain (rest looked up from reference TRBV19 and TRBJ1-2): DGGITQSPKYLFRKEGQNVTLSCEQNLNHDAMYWYRQDPGQGLRLIYYSQIVNDFQKGDIAEGYSVSREKKESFPLTVTSAQKNPTAFYLCASSPTGTYGYTFGSGTRLTVV.

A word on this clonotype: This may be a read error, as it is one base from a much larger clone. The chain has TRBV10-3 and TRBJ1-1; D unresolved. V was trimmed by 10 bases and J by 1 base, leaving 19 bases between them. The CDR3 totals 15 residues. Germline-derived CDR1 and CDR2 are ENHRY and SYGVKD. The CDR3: CASSRHIAKNTEAFF. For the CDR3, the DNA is TGTGCCAGCAGCCGACATATCGCCAAGAACACTGAAGCTTTCTTT.

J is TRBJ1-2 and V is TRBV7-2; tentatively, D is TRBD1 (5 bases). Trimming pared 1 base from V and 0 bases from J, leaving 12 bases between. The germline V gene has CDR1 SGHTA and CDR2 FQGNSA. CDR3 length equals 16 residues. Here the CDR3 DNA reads TGTGCCAGCAGCTTAGGGACGGGGGGGGCTAACTATGGCTACACCTTC. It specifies CASSLGTGGANYGYTF.

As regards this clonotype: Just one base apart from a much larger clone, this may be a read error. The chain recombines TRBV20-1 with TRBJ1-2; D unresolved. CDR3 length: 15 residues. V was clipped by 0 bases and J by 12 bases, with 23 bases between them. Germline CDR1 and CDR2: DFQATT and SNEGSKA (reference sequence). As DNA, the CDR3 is TGCAGTGCTAGAGATAGGGCAGTCCTCCTTGGAGGCCACACCTTC. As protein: CSARDRAVLLGGHTF.

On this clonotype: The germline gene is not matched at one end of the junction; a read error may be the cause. CDR3 nucleotide sequence: TGCGCCAGCATTGAGGGATCTGGGGCCACTGAAGCTTTCTTT. Translated: CASIEGSGATEAFF. The J gene is TRBJ1-1, the V gene TRBV10-2; maybe TRBD1 (5 bases). This CDR3 is 14 amino acids long. CDR1 is WSHSY, CDR2 SAAADI, per germline.

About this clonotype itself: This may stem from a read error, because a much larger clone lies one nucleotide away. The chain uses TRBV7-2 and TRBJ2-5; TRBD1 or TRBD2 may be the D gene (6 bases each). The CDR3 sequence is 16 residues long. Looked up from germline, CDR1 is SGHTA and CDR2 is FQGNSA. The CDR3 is CASSLEGSGARETQHF. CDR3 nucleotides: TGTGCTAGCAGCTTAGAGGGATCGGGGGCCCGAGAGACCCAGCACTTC. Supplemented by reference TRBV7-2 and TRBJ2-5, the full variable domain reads GAGVSQSPSNKVTEKGKDVELRCDPISGHTALYWYRQSLGQGLEFLIYFQGNSAPDKSGLPSDRFSAERTGGSVSTLTIQRTQQEDSAVYLCASSLEGSGARETQHFGPGTRLLVL.